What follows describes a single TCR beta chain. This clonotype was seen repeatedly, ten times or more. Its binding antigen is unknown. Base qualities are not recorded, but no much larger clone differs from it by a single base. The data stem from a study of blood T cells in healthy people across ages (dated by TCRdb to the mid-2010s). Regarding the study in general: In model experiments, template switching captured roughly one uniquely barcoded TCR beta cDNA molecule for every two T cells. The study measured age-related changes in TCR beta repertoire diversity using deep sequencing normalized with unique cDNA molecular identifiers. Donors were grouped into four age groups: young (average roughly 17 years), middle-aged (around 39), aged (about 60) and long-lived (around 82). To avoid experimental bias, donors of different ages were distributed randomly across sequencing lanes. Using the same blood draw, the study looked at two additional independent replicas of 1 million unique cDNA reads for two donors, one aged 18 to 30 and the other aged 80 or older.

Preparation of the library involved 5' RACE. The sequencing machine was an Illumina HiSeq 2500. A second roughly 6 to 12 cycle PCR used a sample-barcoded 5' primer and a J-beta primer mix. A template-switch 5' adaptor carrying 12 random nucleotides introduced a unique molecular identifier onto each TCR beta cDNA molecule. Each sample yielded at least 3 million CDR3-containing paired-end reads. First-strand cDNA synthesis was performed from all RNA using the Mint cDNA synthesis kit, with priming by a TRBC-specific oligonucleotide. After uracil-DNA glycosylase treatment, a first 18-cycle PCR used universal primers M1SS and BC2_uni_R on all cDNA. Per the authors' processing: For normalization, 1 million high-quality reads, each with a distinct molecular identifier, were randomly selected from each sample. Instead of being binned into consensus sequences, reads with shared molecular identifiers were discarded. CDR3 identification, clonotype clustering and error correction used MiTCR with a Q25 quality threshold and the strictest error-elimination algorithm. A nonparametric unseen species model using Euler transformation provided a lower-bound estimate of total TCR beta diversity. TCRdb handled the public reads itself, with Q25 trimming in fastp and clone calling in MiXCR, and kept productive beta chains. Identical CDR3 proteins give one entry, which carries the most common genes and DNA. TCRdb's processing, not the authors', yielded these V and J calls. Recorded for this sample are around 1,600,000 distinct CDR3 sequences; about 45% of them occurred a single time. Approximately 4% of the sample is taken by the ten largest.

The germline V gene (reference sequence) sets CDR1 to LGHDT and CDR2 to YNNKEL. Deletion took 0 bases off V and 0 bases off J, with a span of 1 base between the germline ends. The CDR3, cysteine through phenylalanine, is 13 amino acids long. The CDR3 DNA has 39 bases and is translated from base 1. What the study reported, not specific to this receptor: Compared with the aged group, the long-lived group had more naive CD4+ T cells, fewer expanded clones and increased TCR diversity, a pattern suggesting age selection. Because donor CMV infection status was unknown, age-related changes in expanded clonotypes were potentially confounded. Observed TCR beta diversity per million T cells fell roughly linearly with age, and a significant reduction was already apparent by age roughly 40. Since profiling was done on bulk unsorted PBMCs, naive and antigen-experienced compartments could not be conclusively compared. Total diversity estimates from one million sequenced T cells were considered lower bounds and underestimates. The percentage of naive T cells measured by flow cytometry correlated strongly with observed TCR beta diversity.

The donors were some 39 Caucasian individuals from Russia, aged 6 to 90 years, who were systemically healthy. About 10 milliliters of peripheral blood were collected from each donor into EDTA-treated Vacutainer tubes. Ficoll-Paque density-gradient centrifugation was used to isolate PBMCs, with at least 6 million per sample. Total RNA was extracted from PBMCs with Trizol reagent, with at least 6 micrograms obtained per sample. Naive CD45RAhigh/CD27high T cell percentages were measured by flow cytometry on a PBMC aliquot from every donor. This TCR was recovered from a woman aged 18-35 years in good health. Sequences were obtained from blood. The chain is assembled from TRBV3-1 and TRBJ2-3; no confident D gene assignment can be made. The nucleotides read TGTGCCAGCAGCCAAGAGAGCACAGATACGCAGTATTTT. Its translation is CASSQESTDTQYF.